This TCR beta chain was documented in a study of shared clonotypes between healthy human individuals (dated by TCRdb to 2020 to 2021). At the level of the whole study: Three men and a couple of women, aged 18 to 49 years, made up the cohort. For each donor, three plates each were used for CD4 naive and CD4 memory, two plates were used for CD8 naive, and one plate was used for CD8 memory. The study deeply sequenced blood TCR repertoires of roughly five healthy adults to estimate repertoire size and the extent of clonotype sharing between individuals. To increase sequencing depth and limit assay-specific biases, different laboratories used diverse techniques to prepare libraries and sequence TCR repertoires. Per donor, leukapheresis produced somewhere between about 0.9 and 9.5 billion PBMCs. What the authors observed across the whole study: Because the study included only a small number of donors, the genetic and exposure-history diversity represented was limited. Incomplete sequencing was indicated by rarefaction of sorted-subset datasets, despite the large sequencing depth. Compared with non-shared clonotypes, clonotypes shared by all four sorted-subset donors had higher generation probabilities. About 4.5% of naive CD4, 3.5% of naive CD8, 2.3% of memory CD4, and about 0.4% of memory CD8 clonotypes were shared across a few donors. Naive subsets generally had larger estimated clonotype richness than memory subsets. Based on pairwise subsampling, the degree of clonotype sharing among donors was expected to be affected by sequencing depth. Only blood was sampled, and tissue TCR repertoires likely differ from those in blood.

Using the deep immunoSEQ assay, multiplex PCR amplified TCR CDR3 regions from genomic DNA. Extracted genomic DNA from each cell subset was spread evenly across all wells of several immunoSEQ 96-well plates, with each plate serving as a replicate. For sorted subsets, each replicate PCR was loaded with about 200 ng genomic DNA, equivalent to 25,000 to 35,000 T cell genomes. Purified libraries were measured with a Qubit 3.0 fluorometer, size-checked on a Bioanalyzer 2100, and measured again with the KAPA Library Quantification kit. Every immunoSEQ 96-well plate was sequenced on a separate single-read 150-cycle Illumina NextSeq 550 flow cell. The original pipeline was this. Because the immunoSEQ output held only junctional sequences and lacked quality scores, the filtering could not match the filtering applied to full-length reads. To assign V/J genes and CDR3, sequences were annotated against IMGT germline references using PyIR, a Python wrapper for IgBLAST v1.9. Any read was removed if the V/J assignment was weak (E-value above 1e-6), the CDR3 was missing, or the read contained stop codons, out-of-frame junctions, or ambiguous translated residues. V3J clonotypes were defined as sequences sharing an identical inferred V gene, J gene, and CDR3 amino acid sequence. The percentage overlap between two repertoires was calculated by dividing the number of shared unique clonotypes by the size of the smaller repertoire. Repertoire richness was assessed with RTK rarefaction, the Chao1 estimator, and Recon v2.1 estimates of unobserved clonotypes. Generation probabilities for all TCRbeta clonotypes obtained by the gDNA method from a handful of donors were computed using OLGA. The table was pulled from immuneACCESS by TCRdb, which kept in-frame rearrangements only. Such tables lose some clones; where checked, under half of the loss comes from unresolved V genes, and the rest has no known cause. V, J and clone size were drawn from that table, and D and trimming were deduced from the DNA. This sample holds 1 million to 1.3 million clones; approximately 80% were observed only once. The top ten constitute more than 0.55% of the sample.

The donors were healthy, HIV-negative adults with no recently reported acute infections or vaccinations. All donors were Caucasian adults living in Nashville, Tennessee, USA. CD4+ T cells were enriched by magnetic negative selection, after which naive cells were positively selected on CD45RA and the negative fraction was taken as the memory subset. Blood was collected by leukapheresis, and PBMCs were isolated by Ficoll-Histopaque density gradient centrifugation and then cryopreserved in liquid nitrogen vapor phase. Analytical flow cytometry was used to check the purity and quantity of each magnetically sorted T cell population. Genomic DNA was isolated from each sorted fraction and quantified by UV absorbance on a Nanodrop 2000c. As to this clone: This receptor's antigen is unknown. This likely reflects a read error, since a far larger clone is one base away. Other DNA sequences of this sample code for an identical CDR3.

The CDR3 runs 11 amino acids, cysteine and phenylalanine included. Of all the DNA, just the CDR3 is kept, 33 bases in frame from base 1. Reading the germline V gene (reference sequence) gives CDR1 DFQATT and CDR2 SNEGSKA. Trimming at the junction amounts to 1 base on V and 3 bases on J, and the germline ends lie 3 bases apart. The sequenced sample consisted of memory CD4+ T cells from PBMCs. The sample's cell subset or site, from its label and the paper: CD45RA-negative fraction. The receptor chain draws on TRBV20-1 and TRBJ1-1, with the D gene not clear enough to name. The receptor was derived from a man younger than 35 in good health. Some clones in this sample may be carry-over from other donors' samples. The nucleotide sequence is TGCAGTGCTAGAGGGGACACTGAAGCTTTCTTT. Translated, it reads CSARGDTEAFF.